This is a list of T cell receptor beta chains from one sample in a study of cytomegalovirus exposure and HLA in healthy donors. Produced via immunoSEQ multiplex PCR; TCRdb's table is partial and in-frame only. The sample records more than 110,000 clones, 75% being singletons. The sequenced sample was PBMCs. The receptors originated from a man in his thirties or forties in good health and CMV-seronegative. The conserved cysteine and the conserved F or W are not part of the CDR3 here. D genes are given only for firm matches.

11 TRBJ2-2 TRBV7-9 - ASSLQVTGELF
11 TRBJ1-1 TRBV15 - ATSRRDNFEAF
11 TRBJ2-4 TRBV25-1 - ASSLQSGSIQY
11 TRBJ1-1 TRBV2 - ASIPDGGSRAF
12 TRBJ1-4 TRBV4-1 - ASSQDPGFEKLF
11 TRBJ1-2 TRBV5-5 - ASSLGTDYGYT
18 TRBJ2-1 TRBV28 TRBD2 ASSLLRLSGGRSSYNEQF
13 TRBJ1-1 TRBV19 - ASTDGRQQGTEAF
10 TRBJ1-6 TRBV11-2 - ASSPGVSPLH
12 TRBJ1-6 TRBV6-5 TRBD1 ASSPTGDSSPLH
15 TRBJ1-1 TRBV10-2 - ASSPPGFMEMNTEAF
12 TRBJ1-2 TRBV7-8 TRBD1 ASSLRTGWDGYT
11 TRBJ2-1 TRBV6-5 - ASSPSGGAEQF